This T cell receptor (beta chain) came from a study of Graves' ophthalmopathy and Graves' hyperthyroidism. Overall study findings and caveats: In predicting ophthalmopathy progression, the model reached about 71% sensitivity and 72% to 85% specificity.

This clonotype was seen many times. Antigen unknown. Amplification targeted the TCR beta CDR3 regions, with RNA transcripts as the source material. Following a first-round RT-PCR that used HTBI primers, a second-round multiplex PCR was carried out. In TCRdb, the multiplex PCR reads were re-called with MiXCR into one record per CDR3 protein. The sample consists of about 480,000 distinct CDR3 sequences, around an eighth of them appearing once. CDR3 length equals 15 residues. CDR1 LNHNV and CDR2 YYDKDF come from the germline V gene (reference sequence). The trim removed 1 base at V and 1 base at J, leaving 2 bases unmatched. A duration under 3 months, NOSPECS ≥4, CAS ≥3 and moderate-to-severe activity characterized the donors with ophthalmopathy. Fresh peripheral blood, approximately 10 ml, was the PBMC source.

Sequencing was performed on blood. The chain combines TRBV15 with TRBJ1-1, with 8 bases that match TRBD1. This clonotype was obtained from a woman aged 25-40 years with Graves' ophthalmopathy. The CDR3 is CATSRGTGQNTEAFF. CDR3 DNA sequence: TGTGCCACCAGCAGAGGGACAGGGCAGAACACTGAAGCTTTCTTT. Combining the CDR3 with reference TRBV15 and TRBJ1-1 gives the whole variable domain DAMVIQNPRYQVTQFGKPVTLSCSQTLNHNVMYWYQQKSSQAPKLLFHYYDKDFNNEADTPDNFQSRRPNTSFCFLDIRSPGLGDTAMYLCATSRGTGQNTEAFFGQGTRLTVV.